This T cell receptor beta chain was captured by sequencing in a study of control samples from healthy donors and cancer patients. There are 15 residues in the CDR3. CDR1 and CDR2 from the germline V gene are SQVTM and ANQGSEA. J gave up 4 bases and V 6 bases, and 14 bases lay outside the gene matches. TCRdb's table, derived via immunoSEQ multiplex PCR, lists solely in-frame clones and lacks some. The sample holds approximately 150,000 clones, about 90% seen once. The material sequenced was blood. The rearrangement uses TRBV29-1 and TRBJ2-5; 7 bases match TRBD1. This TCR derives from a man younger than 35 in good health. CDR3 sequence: CSVGSGTESRETQYF. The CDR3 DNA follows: TGCAGCGTGGGCTCCGGGACAGAGTCAAGAGAGACCCAGTACTTC.